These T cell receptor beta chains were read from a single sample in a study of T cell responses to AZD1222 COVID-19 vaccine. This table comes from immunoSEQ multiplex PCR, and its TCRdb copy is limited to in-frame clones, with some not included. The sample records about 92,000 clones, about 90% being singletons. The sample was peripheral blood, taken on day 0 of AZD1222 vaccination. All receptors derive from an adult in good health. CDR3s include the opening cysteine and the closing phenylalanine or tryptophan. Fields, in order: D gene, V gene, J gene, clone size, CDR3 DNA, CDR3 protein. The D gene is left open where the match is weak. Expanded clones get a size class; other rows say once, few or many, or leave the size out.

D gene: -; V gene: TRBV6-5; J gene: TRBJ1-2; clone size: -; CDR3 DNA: TGTGCCAGCAGTTACTCGAAGCGGGATGGCTACACCTTC; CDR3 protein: CASSYSKRDGYTF
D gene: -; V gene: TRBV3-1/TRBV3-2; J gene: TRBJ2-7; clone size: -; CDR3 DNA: TGTGCCAGCAGGCGGGGCGAATCCTACGAGCAGTACTTC; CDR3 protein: CASRRGESYEQYF
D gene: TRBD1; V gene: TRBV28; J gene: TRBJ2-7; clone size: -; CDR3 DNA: TGTGCCAGCAATATCCAGGGACAGGGGGCGGGCGAGCAGTACTTC; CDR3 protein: CASNIQGQGAGEQYF
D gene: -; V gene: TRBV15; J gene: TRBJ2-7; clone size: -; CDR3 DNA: TGTGCCACCAGCAGAGGAACCGAGCAGTACTTC; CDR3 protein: CATSRGTEQYF
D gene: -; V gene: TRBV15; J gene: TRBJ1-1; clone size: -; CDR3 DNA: TGTGCCACCAGCAGAGAGTATGACACTGAAGCTTTCTTT; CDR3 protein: CATSREYDTEAFF
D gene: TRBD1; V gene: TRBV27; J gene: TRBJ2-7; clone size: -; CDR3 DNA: TGTGCCAGCAGTTTATCGTTTGGGACAGGGGCGCGGGAGCAGTACTTC; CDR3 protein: CASSLSFGTGAREQYF
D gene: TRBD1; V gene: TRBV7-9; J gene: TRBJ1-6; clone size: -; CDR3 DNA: TGTGCCAGCAGCTCAGGGGGCTCCTATAATTCACCCCTCCACTTT; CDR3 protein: CASSSGGSYNSPLHF
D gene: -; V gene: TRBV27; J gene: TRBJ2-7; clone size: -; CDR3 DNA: TGTGCCAGCAGTGCGGACAGCGGGTACGAGCAGTACTTC; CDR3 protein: CASSADSGYEQYF
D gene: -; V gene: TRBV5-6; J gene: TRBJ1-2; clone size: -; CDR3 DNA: TGTGCCAGCAGCTTGGATCCGGGAAACTATGGCTACACCTTC; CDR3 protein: CASSLDPGNYGYTF
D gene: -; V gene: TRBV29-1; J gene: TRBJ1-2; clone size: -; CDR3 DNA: TGCAGCGTTGATCAGGGCTATGGCTACACCTTC; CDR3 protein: CSVDQGYGYTF
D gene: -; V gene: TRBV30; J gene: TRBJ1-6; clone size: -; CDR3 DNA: TGTGCCTGGAGTGTACGCCAGATCATGACCTTGTCTTCACCCCTCCACTTT; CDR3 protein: CAWSVRQIMTLSSPLHF
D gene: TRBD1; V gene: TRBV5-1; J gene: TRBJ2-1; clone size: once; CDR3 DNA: TGCGCCAGCAGCGTGGTAGGACAGGGCTTAGGTGAGCAGTTCTTC; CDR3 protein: CASSVVGQGLGEQFF
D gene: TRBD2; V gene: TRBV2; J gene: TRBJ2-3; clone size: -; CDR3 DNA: TGTGCCAGCGGACCTTATAGCGGGAAGGCAGATACGCAGTATTTT; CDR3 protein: CASGPYSGKADTQYF
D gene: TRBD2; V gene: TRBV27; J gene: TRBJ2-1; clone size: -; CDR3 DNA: TGTGCCAGCAGTTCCCGACTAGCGGGATTCGATGAGCAGTTCTTC; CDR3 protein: CASSSRLAGFDEQFF